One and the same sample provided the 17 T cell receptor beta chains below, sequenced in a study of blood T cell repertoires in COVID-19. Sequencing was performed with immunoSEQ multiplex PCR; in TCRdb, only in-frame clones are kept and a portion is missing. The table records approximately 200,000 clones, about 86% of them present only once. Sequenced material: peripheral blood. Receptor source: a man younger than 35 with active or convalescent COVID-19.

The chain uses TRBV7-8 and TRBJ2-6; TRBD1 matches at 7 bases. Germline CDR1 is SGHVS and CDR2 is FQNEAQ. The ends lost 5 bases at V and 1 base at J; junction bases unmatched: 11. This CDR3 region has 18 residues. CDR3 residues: CASSPITGVISGANVLTF. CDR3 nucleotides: TGTGCCAGCAGCCCAATTACAGGGGTAATATCTGGGGCCAACGTCCTGACTTTC.

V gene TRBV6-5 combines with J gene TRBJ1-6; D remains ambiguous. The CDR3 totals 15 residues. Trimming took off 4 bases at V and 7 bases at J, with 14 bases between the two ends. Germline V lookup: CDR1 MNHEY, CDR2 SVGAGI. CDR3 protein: CASSLRVPENSPLHF. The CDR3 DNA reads TGTGCCAGCAGTTTGCGGGTTCCGGAGAATTCACCCCTCCACTTT.

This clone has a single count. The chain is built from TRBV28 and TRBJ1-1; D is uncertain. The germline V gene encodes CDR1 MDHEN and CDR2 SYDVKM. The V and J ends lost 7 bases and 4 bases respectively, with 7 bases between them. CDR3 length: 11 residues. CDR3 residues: CASTSGTEAFF. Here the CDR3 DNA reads TGTGCCAGCACCTCCGGCACTGAAGCTTTCTTT. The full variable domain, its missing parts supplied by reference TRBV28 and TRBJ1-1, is DVKVTQSSRYLVKRTGEKVFLECVQDMDHENMFWYRQDPGLGLRLIYFSYDVKMKEKGDIPEGYSVSREKKERFSLILESASTNQTSMYLCASTSGTEAFFGQGTRLTVV.

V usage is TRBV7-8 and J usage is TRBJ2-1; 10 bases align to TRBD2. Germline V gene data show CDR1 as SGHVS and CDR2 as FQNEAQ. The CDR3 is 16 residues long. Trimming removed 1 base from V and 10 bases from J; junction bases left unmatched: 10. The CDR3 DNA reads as TGTGCCAGCAGCTTAGAGGGTACTAGCGGGACGGTCGAGCAGTTCTTC. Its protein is CASSLEGTSGTVEQFF.

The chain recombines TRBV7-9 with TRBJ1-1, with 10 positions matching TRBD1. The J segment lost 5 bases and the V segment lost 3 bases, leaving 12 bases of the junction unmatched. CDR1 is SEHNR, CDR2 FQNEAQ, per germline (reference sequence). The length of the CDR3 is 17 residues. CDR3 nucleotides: TGTGCCAGCAGCTTCAGACAGGGGGCTGGGGAGAAGACTGAAGCTTTCTTT. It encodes CASSFRQGAGEKTEAFF.

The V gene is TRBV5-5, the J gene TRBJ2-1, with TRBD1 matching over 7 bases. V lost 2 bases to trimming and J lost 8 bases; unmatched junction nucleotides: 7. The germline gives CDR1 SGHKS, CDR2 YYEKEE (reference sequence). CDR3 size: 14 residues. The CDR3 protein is CASSFFYDRDEQFF. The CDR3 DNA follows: TGTGCCAGCAGCTTTTTTTATGACAGGGATGAGCAGTTCTTC.

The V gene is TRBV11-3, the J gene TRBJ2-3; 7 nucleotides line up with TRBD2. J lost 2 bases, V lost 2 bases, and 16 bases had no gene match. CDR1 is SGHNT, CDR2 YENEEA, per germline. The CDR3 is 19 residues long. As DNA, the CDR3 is TGTGCCAGCAGCTTACCCACCCCGGGCGGGAGTCTTAACACAGATACGCAGTATTTT. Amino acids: CASSLPTPGGSLNTDTQYF.

In DNA, the CDR3 is TGCGCCAGCAGCTTGGCCGCTGGACAGGGGCGCACAGATACGCAGTATTTT. This encodes CASSLAAGQGRTDTQYF. V usage is TRBV5-1 and J usage is TRBJ2-3; 9 bases are shared with TRBD1. CDR1 SGHRS and CDR2 YFSETQ come from the germline V gene. The junction had 6 bases not matched to a gene; V was cut back by 0 bases and J by 1 base. The CDR3 consists of 17 residues.

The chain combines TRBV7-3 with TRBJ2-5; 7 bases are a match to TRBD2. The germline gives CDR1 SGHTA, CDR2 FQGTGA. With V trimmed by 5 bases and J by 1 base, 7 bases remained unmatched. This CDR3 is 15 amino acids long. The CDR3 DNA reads TGTGCCAGCAGCCCCGGCGGGAGTGCCCAAGAGACCCAGTACTTC. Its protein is CASSPGGSAQETQYF. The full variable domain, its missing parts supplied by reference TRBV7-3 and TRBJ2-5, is GAGVSQTPSNKVTEKGKYVELRCDPISGHTALYWYRQSLGQGPEFLIYFQGTGAADDSGLPNDRFFAVRPEGSVSTLKIQRTERGDSAVYLCASSPGGSAQETQYFGPGTRLLVL.

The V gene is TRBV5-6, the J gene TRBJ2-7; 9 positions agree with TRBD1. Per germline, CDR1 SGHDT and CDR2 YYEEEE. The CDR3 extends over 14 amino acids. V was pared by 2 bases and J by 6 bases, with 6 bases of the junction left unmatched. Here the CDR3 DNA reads TGTGCCAGCAGCTTACAGGGGGCTCCTCGCGAGCAGTACTTC. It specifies CASSLQGAPREQYF.

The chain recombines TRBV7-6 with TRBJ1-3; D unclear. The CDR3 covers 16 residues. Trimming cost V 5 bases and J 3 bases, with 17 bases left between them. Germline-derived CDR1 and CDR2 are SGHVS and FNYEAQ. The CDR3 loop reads CASSHQTRVGGNTIYF. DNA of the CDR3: TGTGCCAGCAGCCACCAGACCCGGGTTGGTGGAAACACCATATATTTT. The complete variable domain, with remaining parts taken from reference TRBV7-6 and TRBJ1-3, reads GAGVSQSPRYKVTKRGQDVALRCDPISGHVSLYWYRQALGQGPEFLTYFNYEAQQDKSGLPNDRFSAERPEGSISTLTIQRTEQRDSAMYRCASSHQTRVGGNTIYFGEGSWLTVV.

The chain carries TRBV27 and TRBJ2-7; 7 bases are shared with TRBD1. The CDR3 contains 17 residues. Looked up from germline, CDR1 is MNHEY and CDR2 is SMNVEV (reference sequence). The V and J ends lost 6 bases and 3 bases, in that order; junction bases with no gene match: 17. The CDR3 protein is CASSPRLGGDTLYEQYF. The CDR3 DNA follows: TGTGCCAGCAGCCCACGCCTAGGGGGCGATACCCTCTACGAGCAGTACTTC.

The CDR3 sequence: CASGRVGYEQYF. CDR3 DNA: TGTGCCTCCGGGAGGGTTGGCTACGAGCAGTACTTC. The V gene is TRBV10-3, the J gene TRBJ2-7; 8 bases agree with TRBD2. Trimming at V came to 11 bases and at J to 3 bases, leaving 6 bases not matched to a gene. The germline V gene has CDR1 ENHRY and CDR2 SYGVKD. The CDR3 runs to 12 residues.

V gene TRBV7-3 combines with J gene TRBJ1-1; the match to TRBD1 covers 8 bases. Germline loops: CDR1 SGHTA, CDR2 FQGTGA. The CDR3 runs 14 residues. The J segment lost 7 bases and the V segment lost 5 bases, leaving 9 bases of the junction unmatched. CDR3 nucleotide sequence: TGTGCCAGCAGCAAACGGTCACAGGGGGGTGAAGCTTTCTTT. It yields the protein CASSKRSQGGEAFF.

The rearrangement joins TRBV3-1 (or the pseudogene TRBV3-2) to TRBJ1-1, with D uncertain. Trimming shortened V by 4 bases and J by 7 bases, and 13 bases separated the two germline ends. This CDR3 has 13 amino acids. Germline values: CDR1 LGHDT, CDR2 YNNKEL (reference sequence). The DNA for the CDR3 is TGTGCCAGCAGCCGGCGGTTGGTCGGTGAAGCTTTCTTT. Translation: CASSRRLVGEAFF.

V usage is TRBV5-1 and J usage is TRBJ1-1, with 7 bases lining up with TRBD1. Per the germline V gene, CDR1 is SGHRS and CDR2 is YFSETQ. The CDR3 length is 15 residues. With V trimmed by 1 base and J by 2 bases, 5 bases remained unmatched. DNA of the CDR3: TGCGCCAGCAGCTTGTGGAGAGGGGGCAACACTGAAGCTTTCTTT. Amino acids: CASSLWRGGNTEAFF.

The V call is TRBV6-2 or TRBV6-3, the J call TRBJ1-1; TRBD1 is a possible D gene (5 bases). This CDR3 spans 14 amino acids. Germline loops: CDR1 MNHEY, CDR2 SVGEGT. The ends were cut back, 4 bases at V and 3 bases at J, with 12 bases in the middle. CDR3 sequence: CASSSDSRYTEAFF. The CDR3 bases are TGTGCCAGCAGTTCAGACAGCAGGTACACTGAAGCTTTCTTT.